This T cell receptor (beta chain) derives from a study of vaccination and CD4 T cells after COVID-19. CDR3 length: 13 residues. V lost 5 bases and J 0 bases, leaving 7 bases between the germline ends. Germline loops: CDR1 MNHEY, CDR2 SVGAGI. A few counts support this clonotype. The antigen remains unidentified. Indicated treatment: approximately 9-day PBMC culture with coronavirus spike peptide pools or control peptides (ViraFEST assay). With the Oncomine TCR Beta short-read assay, DNA from cultured CD4+ T cells was sequenced. Genomic DNA from cultured CD4+ T cells was extracted. A single record per CDR3 protein comes from TCRdb applying MiXCR to the PCR reads. The sample includes roughly 23,000 distinct CDR3 sequences, roughly two thirds of them seen just once.

The sequence derives from a human donor who received a COVID-19 vaccine. Material: CD4+ T cells from blood, cultured in vitro, obtained after SARS-CoV-2 vaccination. This chain connects TRBV6-5 to TRBJ1-1; D is ambiguous. The CDR3 here is CASSRSMNTEAFF. In nucleotides, the CDR3 is TGTGCCAGCAGTCGCTCGATGAACACTGAAGCTTTCTTT.